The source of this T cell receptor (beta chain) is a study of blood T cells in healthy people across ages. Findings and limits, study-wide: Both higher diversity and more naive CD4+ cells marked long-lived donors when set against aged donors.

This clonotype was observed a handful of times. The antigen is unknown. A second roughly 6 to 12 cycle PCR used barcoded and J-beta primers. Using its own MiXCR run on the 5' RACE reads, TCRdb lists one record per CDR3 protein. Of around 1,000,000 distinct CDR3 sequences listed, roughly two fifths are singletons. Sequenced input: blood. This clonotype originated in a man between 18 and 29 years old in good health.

DNA of the CDR3: TGTGCCAGCAGGCAATTTTGGAATTCACCCCTCCACTTT. It codes for CASRQFWNSPLHF. This chain uses TRBV6-5 with TRBJ1-6; unclear D gene. The CDR3 is 13 residues long. Germline V CDR1 and CDR2: MNHEY, SVGAGI. V was shortened by 6 bases and J by 7 bases, with 10 bases between the two germline ends.